This TCR beta chain was recorded in a study of T-cell reconstitution after alpha-beta-depleted transplantation in children (dated by TCRdb to about 2016). In the study overall: T-cell immune reconstitution after TCRalphabeta/CD19-depleted allogeneic hematopoietic cell transplantation in children was quantitatively tracked in the study by means of TCR repertoire profiling.

V lost 4 bases and J lost 5 bases; the stretch between them is 11 bases long. Spanning cysteine to phenylalanine, the CDR3 consists of 13 amino acids. The retained sequence is limited to the CDR3, 39 bases, with the frame set at the first base. CDR1 and CDR2 are read off the germline V gene as MGHDK and SYGVNS. This clonotype was picked up many times. This receptor's antigen is unknown. Per-nucleotide qualities are absent, and no much larger clonotype sits a single base away. What the authors observed across the whole study: The frequencies of hyperexpanded clones fell over the following months, and after one year, T-cell counts and TCRbeta diversity were mostly attributed to newly produced T cells. The apparently early recovery of alphabetaT-cell counts about two months after transplant reportedly depended on only several hundred rapidly expanded clones that came from non-depleted graft cells. The high TCRbeta diversity at day 60 in some patients was ascribed to recipient T cells and intrathymic progenitors that had survived conditioning.

Reading the label with the study, this specimen's treatment or condition is: allogeneic hematopoietic cell transplantation with graft depleted of TCRalphabeta T cells and CD19 B cells. The children who served as transplant recipients had been given grafts of TCRalphabeta/CD19-depleted allogeneic hematopoietic cells. Library preparation used PCR. Data came from an Illumina HiSeq 2500. TCR library preparation used molecular barcoding, with unique molecular identifiers applied to normalize quantification of the TCRbeta repertoire. Through fastp at Q25 and MiXCR, TCRdb rebuilt clones from the public reads, retaining in-frame beta chains. Identical CDR3 proteins give one entry, which carries the most common genes and DNA. The sample table contains some 300,000 distinct CDR3 sequences; only one count was recorded for roughly 7.8% of them. About 8.2% of the sample lies in the top ten.

This sequence was found in a female patient aged 2-10 years who had a stem cell transplant for Fanconi anemia, so the T cells may come from the graft donor. The sequencing used peripheral blood, collected 360 days after TCRalphabeta/CD19-depleted stem cell transplant. Here the chain combines TRBV25-1 and TRBJ2-5; tentative D gene TRBD1, with 6 bases matching. DNA sequence: TGTGCCAGCAGTGTCCAGGGGCGGGAGACCCAGTACTTC. It encodes CASSVQGRETQYF.